This T cell receptor beta chain was recovered during a study of blood T cell repertoires in COVID-19. Unmatched junction bases numbered 7, after V lost 3 bases and J lost 4 bases. CDR1 is MDHEN and CDR2 is SYDVKM in the germline V gene. CDR3 size: 15 residues. TCRdb's copy holds only in-frame clones and misses some; the assay was immunoSEQ multiplex PCR. The sample holds 140,000 to 150,000 clones, roughly nine tenths seen once. Seattle researchers signed up patients amid active infection and tracked them longitudinally. Sequenced sample: peripheral blood. This receptor was identified in a man aged 18 to 30 with COVID-19, enrolled during active disease. J is TRBJ2-3 and V is TRBV28; the match to TRBD2 covers 7 bases. CDR3 DNA: TGTGCCAGCAGTTTTTCGGCGGGGGAGGCAGATACGCAGTATTTT. Its translation: CASSFSAGEADTQYF.